This TCR beta chain appears in the sequencing data of a study of T cell responses to AZD1222 COVID-19 vaccine. Libraries were prepared by immunoSEQ multiplex PCR; TCRdb keeps only in-frame clonotypes and omits some of them. The table includes more than 85,000 clones, around 93% detected once. Germline trimming cut 3 bases from V and 0 bases from J; bases unmatched to any gene: 7. Germline CDR1 reads SGHTA; CDR2 reads FQGTGA. This CDR3 spans 16 amino acids. The material was peripheral blood, obtained on day 0 of AZD1222 vaccination. The chain has TRBV7-3 and TRBJ1-1, with 7 bases lining up with TRBD1. The source of this sequence is an adult in good health. The CDR3 region is CASSLTPQGVNTEAFF. CDR3 in DNA: TGTGCCAGCAGCTTGACCCCCCAGGGGGTGAACACTGAAGCTTTCTTT.